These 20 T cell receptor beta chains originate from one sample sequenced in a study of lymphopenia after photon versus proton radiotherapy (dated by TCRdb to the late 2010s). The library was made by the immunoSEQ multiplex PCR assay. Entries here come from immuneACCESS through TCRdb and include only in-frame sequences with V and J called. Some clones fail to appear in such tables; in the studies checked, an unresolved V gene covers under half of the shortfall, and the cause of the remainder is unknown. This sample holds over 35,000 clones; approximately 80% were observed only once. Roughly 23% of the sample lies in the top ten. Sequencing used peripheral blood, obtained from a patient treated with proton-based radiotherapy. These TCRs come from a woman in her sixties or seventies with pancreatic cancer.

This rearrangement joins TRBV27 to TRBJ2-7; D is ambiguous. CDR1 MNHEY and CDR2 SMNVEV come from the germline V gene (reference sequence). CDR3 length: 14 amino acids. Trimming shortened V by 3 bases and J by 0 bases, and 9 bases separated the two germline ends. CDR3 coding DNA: TGTGCCAGCAGTTTTCGCCAGAGCTCCTACGAGCAGTACTTC. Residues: CASSFRQSSYEQYF.

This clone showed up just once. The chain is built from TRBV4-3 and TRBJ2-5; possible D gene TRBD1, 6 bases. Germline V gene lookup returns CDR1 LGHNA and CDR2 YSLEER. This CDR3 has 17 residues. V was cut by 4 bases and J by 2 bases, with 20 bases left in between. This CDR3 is CASSLGSWGQGQETQYF. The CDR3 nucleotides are TGCGCCAGCAGCCTAGGATCGTGGGGGCAGGGACAAGAGACCCAGTACTTC.

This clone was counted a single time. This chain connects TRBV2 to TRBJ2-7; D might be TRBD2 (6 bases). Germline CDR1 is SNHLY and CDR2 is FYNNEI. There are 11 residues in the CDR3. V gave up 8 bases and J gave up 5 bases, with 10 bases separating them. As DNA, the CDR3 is TGTGCCAGCGGCGGGGCTAACGAGCAGTACTTC. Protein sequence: CASGGANEQYF.

The CDR3 spells CASSIRPGEDGYTF. The CDR3 DNA reads TGTGCCAGTAGTATCCGGCCAGGGGAGGATGGCTACACCTTC. The chain has TRBV19 and TRBJ1-2; D perhaps matches TRBD1 (6 bases). In germline, CDR1 is LNHDA, CDR2 SQIVND (reference sequence). The CDR3 totals 14 residues. The V and J ends lost 3 bases and 6 bases respectively, with 14 bases between them.

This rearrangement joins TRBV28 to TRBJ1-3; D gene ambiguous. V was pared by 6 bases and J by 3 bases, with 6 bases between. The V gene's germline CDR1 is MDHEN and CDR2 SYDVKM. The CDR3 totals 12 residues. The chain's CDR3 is CASRILGNTIYF. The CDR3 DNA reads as TGTGCCAGCAGAATCCTTGGAAACACCATATATTTT. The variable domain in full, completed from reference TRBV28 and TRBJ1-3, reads DVKVTQSSRYLVKRTGEKVFLECVQDMDHENMFWYRQDPGLGLRLIYFSYDVKMKEKGDIPEGYSVSREKKERFSLILESASTNQTSMYLCASRILGNTIYFGEGSWLTVV.

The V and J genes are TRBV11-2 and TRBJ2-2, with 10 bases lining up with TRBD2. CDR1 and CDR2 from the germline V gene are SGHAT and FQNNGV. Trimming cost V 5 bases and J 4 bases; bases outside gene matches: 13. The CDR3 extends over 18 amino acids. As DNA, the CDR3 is TGTGCCAGCAGCCAGGGGCCTAGCGGGAGTACGGTCACCGGGGAGCTGTTTTTT. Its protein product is CASSQGPSGSTVTGELFF. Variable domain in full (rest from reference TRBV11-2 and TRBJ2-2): EAGVAQSPRYKIIEKRQSVAFWCNPISGHATLYWYQQILGQGPKLLIQFQNNGVVDDSQLPKDRFSAERLKGVDSTLKIQPAKLEDSAVYLCASSQGPSGSTVTGELFFGEGSRLTVL.

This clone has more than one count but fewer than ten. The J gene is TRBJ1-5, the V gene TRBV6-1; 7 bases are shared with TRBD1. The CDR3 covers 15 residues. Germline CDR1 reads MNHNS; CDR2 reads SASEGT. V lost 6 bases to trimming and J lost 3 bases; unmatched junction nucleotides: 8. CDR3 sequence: CASSSNRGVNQPQHF. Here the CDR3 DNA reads TGTGCCAGCAGCTCCAACAGGGGCGTCAATCAGCCCCAGCATTTT.

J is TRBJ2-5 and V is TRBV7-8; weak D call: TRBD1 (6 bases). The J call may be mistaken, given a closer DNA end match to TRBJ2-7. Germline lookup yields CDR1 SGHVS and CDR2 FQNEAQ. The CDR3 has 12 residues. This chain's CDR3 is CASSLGAPEQYF. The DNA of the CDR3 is TGTGCCAGCAGCTTGGGGGCGCCCGAGCAGTACTTC.

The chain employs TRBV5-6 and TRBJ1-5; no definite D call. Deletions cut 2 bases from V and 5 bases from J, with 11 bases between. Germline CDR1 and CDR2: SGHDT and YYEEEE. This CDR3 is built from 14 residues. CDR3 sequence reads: CASSLTGLDQPQHF. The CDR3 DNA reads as TGTGCCAGCAGCTTAACCGGGCTCGATCAGCCCCAGCATTTT.

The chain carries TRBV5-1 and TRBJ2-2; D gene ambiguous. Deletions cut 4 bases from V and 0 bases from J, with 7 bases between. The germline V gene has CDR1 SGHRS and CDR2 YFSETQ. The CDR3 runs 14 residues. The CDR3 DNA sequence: TGCGCCAGCAGCGTGTCCTCGAACACCGGGGAGCTGTTTTTT. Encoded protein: CASSVSSNTGELFF.

In nucleotides, the CDR3 is TGTGCCAGCAGCAGGGTCGGCGGTCGCACTGAAGCTTTCTTT. This sequence encodes CASSRVGGRTEAFF. The chain joins TRBV5-8 to TRBJ1-1; D unresolved. Germline V CDR1 and CDR2: SGHTS, YDEGEE. CDR3 size: 14 residues. Between the trimmed V and J ends, which lost 4 bases and 4 bases, there was a span of 14 bases. Using reference TRBV5-8 and TRBJ1-1 for the parts outside the CDR3, the full variable domain is EAGVTQSPTHLIKTRGQQATLRCSPISGHTSVYWYQQALGLGLQFLLWYDEGEERNRGNFPPRFSGRQFPNYSSELNVNALELEDSALYLCASSRVGGRTEAFFGQGTRLTVV.

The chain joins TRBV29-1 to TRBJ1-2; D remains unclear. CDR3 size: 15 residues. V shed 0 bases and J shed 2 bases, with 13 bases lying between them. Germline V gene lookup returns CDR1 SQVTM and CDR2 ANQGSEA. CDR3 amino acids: CSVEDLAAPNYGYTF. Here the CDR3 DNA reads TGCAGCGTTGAAGACTTGGCAGCGCCCAACTATGGCTACACCTTC.

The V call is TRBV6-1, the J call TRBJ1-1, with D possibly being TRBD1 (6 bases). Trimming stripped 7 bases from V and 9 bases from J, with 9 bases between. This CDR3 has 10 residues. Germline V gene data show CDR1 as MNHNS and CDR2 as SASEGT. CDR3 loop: CASMGGQAFF. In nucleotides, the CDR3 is TGTGCCAGCATGGGGGGGCAAGCTTTCTTT.

The CDR3 nucleotides read TGTGCCAGCAGCGGCCCCCAGGGGGCTGGCGGCTACACCTTC. Residues: CASSGPQGAGGYTF. The chain employs TRBV9 and TRBJ1-2; 8 nucleotides agree with TRBD1. The CDR3 totals 14 residues. Germline CDR1 reads SGDLS; CDR2 reads YYNGEE. Losses at the gene ends were 3 bases for V and 8 bases for J; bases not matched to a gene: 9.

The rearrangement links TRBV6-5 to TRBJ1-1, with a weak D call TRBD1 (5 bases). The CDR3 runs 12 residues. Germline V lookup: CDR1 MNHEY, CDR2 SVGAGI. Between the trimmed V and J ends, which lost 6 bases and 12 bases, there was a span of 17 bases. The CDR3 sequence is CASSGTGTRSFF. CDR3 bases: TGTGCCAGCAGCGGAACCGGGACTAGGTCTTTCTTT.

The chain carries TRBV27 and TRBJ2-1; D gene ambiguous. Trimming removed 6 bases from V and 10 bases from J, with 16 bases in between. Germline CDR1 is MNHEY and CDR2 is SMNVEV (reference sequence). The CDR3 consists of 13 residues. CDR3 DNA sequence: TGTGCCAGCAGGCGGTTGGTTGTAGGAGAGCAGTTCTTC. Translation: CASRRLVVGEQFF.

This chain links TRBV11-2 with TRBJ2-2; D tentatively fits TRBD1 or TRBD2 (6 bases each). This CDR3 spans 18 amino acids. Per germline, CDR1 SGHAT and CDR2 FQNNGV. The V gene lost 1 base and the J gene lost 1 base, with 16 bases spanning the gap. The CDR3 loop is CASSLVVFGGRNTGELFF. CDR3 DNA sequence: TGTGCCAGCAGCTTAGTGGTTTTCGGGGGCCGGAACACCGGGGAGCTGTTTTTT.

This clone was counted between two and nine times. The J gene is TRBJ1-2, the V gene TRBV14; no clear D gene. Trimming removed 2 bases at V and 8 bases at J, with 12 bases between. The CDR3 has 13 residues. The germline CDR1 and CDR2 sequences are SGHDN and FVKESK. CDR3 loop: CASSQQVAGGYTF. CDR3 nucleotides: TGTGCCAGCAGCCAACAGGTGGCTGGGGGCTACACCTTC.

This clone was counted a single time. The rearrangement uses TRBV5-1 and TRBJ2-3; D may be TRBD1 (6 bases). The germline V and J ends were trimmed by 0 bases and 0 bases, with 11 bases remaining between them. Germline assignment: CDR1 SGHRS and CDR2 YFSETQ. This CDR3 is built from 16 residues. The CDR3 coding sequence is TGCGCCAGCAGCTTGGCCTTAAGGGGGAGCACAGATACGCAGTATTTT. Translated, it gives CASSLALRGSTDTQYF.

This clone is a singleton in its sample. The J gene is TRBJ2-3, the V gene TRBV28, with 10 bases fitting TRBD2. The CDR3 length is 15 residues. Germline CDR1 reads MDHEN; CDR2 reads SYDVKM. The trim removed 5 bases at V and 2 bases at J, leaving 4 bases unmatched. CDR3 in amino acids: CASSRLAGSTDTQYF. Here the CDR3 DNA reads TGTGCCAGCAGTAGACTAGCGGGTTCCACAGATACGCAGTATTTT.